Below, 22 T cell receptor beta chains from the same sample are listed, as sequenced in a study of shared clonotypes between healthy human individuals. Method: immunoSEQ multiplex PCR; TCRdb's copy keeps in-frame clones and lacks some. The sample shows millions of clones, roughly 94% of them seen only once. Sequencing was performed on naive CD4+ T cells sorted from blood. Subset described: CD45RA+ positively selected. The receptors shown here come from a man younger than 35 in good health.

The CDR3 DNA reads as TGTGCCAGCTCACCAAGGGACCACTATGGCTACACCTTC. Translating gives CASSPRDHYGYTF. The rearrangement uses TRBV18 and TRBJ1-2, with D possibly TRBD1 on 5 matching bases. The CDR3 is 13 residues long. In germline, CDR1 is KGHSH, CDR2 LQKENI. The germline V and J ends were trimmed by 2 bases and 3 bases, with 7 bases remaining between them.

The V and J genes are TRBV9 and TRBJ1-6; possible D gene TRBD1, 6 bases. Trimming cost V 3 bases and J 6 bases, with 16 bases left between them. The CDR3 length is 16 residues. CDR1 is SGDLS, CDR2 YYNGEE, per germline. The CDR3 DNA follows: TGTGCCAGCAGCGAAGGTCCGGGGGCCGGTAATTCACCCCTCCACTTT. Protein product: CASSEGPGAGNSPLHF.

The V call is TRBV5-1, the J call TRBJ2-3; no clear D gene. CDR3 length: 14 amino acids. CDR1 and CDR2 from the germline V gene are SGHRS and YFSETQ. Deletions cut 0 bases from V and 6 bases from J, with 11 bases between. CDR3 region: CASSLANNPDTQYF. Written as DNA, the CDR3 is TGCGCCAGCAGCTTGGCCAACAATCCGGATACGCAGTATTTT.

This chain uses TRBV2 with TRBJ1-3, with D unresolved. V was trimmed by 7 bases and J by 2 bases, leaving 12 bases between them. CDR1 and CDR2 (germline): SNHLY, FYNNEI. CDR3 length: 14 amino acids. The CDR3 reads CASTNFEPGNTIYF. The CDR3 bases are TGTGCCAGCACCAACTTCGAGCCTGGAAACACCATATATTTT.

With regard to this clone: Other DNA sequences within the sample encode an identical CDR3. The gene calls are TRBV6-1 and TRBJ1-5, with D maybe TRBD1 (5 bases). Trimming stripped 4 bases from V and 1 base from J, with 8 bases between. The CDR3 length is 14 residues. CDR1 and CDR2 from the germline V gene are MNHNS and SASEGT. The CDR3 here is CASSGYRSNQPQHF. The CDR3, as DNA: TGTGCCAGCAGTGGTTACAGGAGCAATCAGCCCCAGCATTTT.

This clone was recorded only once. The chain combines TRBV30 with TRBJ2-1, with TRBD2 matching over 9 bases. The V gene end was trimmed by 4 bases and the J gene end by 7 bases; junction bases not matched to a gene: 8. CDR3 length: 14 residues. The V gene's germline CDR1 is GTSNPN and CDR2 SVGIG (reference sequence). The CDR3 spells CAWTPGLAKNEQFF. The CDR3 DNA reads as TGTGCCTGGACCCCGGGACTAGCAAAGAATGAGCAGTTCTTC. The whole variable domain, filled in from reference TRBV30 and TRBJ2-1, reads SQTIHQWPATLVQPVGSPLSLECTVEGTSNPNLYWYRQAAGRGLQLLFYSVGIGQISSEVPQNLSASRPQDRQFILSSKKLLLSDSGFYLCAWTPGLAKNEQFFGPGTRLTVL.

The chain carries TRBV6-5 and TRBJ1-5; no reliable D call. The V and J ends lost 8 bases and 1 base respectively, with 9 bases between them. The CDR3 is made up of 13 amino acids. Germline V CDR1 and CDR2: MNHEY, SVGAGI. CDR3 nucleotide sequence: TGTGCCAGCGGGTCGTGGAGCAATCAGCCCCAGCATTTT. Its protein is CASGSWSNQPQHF.

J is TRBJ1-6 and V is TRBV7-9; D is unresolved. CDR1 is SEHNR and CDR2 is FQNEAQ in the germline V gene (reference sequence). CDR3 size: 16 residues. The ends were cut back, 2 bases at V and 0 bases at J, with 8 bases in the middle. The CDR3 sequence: CASSLSRTSYNSPLHF. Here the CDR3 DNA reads TGTGCCAGCAGCTTAAGCAGAACCTCCTATAATTCACCCCTCCACTTT. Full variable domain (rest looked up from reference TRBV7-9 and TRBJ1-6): DTGVSQNPRHKITKRGQNVTFRCDPISEHNRLYWYRQTLGQGPEFLTYFQNEAQLEKSRLLSDRFSAERPKGSFSTLEIQRTEQGDSAMYLCASSLSRTSYNSPLHFGNGTRLTVT.

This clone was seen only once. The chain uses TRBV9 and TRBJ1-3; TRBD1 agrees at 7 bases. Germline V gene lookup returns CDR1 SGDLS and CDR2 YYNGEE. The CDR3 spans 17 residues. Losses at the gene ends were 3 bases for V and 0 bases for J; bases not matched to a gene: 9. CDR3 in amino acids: CASSARGTAASGNTIYF. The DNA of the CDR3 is TGTGCCAGCAGCGCCCGAGGGACAGCCGCCTCTGGAAACACCATATATTTT.

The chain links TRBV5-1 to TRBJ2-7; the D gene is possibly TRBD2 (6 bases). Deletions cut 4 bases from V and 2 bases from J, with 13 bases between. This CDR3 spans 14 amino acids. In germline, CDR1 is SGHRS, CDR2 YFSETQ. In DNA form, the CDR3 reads TGCGCCAGCAGCCTCGGGACTCCCGCCTACGAGCAGTACTTC. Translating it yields CASSLGTPAYEQYF.

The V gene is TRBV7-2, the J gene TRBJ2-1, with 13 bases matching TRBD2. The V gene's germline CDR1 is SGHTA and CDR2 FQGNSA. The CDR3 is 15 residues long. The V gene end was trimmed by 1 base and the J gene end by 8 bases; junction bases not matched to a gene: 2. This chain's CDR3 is CASSLELAGGYEQFF. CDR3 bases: TGTGCCAGCAGCTTAGAACTAGCGGGAGGGTATGAGCAGTTCTTC.

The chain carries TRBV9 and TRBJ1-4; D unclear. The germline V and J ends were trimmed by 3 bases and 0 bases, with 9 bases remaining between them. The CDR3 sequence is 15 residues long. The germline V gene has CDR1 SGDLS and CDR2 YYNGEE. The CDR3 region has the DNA TGTGCCAGCAGCGAGACGGTTTCAACTAATGAAAAACTGTTTTTT. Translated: CASSETVSTNEKLFF.

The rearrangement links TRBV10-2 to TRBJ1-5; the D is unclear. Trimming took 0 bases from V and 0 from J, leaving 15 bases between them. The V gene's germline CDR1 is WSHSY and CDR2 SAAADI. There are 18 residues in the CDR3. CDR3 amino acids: CASSESVPGAYSNQPQHF. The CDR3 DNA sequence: TGCGCCAGCAGTGAGTCAGTCCCTGGAGCTTATAGCAATCAGCCCCAGCATTTT.

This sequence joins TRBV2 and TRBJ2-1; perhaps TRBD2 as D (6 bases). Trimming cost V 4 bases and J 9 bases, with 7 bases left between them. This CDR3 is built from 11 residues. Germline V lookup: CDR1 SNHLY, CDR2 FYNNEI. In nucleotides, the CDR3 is TGTGCCAGCAGTGTGGGACTTGAGCAGTTCTTC. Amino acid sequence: CASSVGLEQFF. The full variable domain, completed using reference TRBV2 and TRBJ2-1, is EPEVTQTPSHQVTQMGQEVILRCVPISNHLYFYWYRQILGQKVEFLVSFYNNEISEKSEIFDDQFSVERPDGSNFTLKIRSTKLEDSAMYFCASSVGLEQFFGPGTRLTVL.

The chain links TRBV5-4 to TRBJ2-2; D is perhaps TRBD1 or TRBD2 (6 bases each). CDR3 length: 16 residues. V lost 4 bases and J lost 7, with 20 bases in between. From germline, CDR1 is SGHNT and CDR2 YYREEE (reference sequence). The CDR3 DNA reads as TGTGCCAGCAGCCCCAGGGGTGTCCTCGGGGGCGGGGAGCTGTTTTTT. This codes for CASSPRGVLGGGELFF. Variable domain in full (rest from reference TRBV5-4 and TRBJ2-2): ETGVTQSPTHLIKTRGQQVTLRCSSQSGHNTVSWYQQALGQGPQFIFQYYREEENGRGNFPPRFSGLQFPNYSSELNVNALELDDSALYLCASSPRGVLGGGELFFGEGSRLTVL.

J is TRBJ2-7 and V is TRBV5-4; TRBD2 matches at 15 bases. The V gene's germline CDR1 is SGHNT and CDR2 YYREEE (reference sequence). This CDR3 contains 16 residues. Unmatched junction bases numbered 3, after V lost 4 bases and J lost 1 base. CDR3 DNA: TGTGCCAGCAGCCACGGACTAGCGGGAGGGTCCTACGAGCAGTACTTC. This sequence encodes CASSHGLAGGSYEQYF.

The CDR3 spells CASSQGEGLAGRELFF. The CDR3 region has the DNA TGCGCCAGCAGCCAAGGGGAAGGACTAGCGGGAAGGGAGCTGTTTTTT. The chain uses TRBV4-3 and TRBJ2-2; 12 bases map to TRBD2. The V gene end was trimmed by 1 base and the J gene end by 9 bases; junction bases not matched to a gene: 6. The CDR3 contains 16 residues. Germline-derived CDR1 and CDR2 are LGHNA and YSLEER.

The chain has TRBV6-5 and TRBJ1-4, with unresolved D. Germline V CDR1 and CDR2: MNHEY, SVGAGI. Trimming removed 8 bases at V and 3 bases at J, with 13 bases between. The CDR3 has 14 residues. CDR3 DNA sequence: TGTGCCAGCCGTGGAAGGGCAGCTAATGAAAAACTGTTTTTT. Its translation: CASRGRAANEKLFF.

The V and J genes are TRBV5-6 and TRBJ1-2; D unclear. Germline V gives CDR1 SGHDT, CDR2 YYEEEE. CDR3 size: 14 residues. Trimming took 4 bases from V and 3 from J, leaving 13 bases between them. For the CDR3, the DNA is TGTGCCAGCAGCCGTGGACCAGCCGACTATGGCTACACCTTC. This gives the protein CASSRGPADYGYTF.

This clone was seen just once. The CDR3 spells CASSSDSGRQPQHF. The DNA of the CDR3 is TGTGCCAGCAGCTCGGACAGTGGTAGGCAGCCCCAGCATTTT. V gene TRBV7-9 combines with J gene TRBJ1-5; tentatively, D is TRBD1 (6 bases). Per germline, CDR1 SEHNR and CDR2 FQNEAQ (reference sequence). CDR3 length equals 14 residues. Between the trimmed V and J ends, which lost 4 bases and 7 bases, there was a span of 14 bases.

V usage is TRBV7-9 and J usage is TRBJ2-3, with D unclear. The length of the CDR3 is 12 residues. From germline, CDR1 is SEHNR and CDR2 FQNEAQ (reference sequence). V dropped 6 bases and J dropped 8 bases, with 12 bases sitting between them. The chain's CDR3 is CASSRDSVTQYF. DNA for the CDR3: TGTGCCAGCAGTAGGGATTCGGTTACGCAGTATTTT.

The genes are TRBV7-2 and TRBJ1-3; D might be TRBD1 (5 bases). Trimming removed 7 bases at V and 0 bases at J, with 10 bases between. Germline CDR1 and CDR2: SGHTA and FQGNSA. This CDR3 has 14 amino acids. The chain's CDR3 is CASMRDYSGNTIYF. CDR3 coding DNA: TGTGCCAGCATGAGGGACTACTCTGGAAACACCATATATTTT.